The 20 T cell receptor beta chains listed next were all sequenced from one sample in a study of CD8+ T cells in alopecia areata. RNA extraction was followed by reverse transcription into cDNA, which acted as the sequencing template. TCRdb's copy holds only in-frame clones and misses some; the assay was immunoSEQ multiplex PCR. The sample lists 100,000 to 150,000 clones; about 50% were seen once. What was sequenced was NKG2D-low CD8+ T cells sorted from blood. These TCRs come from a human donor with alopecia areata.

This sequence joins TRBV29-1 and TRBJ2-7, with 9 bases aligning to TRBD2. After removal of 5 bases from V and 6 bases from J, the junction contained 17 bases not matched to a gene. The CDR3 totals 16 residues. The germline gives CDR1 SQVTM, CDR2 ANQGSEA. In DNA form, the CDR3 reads TGCAGCGTTACGGGGCTAGCGGGACCGTGGGGAATCGAGCAGTACTTC. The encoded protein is CSVTGLAGPWGIEQYF.

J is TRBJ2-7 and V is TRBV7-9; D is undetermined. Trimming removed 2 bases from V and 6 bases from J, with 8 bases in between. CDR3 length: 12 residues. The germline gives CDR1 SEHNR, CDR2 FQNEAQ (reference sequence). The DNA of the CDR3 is TGTGCCAGCAGCTTAATGAATGGCGAGCAGTACTTC. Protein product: CASSLMNGEQYF.

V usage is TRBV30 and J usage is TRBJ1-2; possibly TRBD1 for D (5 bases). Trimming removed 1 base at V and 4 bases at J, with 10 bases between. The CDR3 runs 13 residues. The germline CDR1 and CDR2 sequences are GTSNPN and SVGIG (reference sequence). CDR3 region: CAWSEDSLYGYTF. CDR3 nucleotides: TGTGCCTGGAGTGAAGACAGCCTCTATGGCTACACCTTC.

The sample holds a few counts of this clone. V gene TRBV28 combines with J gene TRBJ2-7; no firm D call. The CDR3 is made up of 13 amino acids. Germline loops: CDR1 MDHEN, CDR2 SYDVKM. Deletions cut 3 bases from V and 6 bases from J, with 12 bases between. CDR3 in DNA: TGTGCCAGCAGTTTGGGCCTTCTGGGCGAGCAGTACTTC. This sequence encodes CASSLGLLGEQYF. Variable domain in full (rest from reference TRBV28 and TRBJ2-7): DVKVTQSSRYLVKRTGEKVFLECVQDMDHENMFWYRQDPGLGLRLIYFSYDVKMKEKGDIPEGYSVSREKKERFSLILESASTNQTSMYLCASSLGLLGEQYFGPGTRLTVT.

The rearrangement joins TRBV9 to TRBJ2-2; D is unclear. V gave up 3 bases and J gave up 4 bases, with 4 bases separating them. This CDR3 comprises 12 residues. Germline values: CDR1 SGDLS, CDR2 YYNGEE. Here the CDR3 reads CASSEATGELFF. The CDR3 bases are TGTGCCAGCAGCGAGGCCACCGGGGAGCTGTTTTTT.

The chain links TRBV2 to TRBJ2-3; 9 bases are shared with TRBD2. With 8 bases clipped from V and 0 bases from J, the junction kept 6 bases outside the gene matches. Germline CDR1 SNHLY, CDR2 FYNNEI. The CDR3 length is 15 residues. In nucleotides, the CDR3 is TGTGCCAGCGTGTTCAGCGGGGGGAGCACAGATACGCAGTATTTT. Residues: CASVFSGGSTDTQYF.

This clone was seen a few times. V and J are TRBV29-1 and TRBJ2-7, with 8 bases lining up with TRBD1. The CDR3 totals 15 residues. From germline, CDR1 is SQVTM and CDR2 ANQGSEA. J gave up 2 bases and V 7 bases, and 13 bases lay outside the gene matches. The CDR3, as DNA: TGCAGCGCAGCTGGACAGGGTCTTACCCCCTACGAGCAGTACTTC. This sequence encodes CSAAGQGLTPYEQYF.

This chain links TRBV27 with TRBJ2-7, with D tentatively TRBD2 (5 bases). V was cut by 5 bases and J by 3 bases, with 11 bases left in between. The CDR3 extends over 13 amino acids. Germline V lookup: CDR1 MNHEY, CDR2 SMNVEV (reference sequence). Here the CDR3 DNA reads TGTGCCAGCAGTGGCGGACTCTACTACGAGCAGTACTTC. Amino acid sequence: CASSGGLYYEQYF.

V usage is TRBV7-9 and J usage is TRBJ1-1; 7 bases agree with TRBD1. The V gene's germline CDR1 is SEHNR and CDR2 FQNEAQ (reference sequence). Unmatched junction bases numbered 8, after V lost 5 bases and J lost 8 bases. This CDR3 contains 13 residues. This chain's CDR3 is CASSTGTELEAFF. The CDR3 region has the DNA TGTGCCAGCAGCACCGGGACAGAGTTGGAAGCTTTCTTT.

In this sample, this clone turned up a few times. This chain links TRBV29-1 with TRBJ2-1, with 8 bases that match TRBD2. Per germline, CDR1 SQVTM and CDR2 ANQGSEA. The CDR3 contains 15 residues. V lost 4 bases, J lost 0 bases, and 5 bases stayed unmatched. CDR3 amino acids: CSVGPSGHSYNEQFF. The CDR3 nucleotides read TGCAGCGTTGGTCCTAGCGGGCACTCCTACAATGAGCAGTTCTTC.

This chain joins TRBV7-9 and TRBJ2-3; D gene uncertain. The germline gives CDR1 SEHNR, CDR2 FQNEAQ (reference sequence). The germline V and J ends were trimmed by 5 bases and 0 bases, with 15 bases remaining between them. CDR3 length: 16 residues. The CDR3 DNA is TGTGCCAGCAGCCAAGTCAACTCCCCTAGCACAGATACGCAGTATTTT. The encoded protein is CASSQVNSPSTDTQYF.

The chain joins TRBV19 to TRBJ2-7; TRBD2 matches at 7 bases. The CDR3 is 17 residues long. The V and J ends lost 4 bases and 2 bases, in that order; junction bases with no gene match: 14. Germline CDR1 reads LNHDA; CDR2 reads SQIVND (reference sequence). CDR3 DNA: TGTGCCAGTAGTACCCTAGACTCTAGCGGATTAGCCTACGAGCAGTACTTC. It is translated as CASSTLDSSGLAYEQYF. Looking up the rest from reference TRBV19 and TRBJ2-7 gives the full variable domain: DGGITQSPKYLFRKEGQNVTLSCEQNLNHDAMYWYRQDPGQGLRLIYYSQIVNDFQKGDIAEGYSVSREKKESFPLTVTSAQKNPTAFYLCASSTLDSSGLAYEQYFGPGTRLTVT.

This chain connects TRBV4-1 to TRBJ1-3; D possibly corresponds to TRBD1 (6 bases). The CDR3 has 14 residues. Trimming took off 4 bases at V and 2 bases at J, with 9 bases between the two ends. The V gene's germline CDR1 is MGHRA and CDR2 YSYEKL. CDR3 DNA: TGCGCCAGCAGCCCGGGGGGCCCTGGAAACACCATATATTTT. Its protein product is CASSPGGPGNTIYF.

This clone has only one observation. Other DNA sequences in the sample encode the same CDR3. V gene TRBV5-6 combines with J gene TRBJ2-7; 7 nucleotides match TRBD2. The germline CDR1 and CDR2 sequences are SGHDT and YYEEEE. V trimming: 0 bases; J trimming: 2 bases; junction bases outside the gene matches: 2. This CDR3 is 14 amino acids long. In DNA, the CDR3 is TGTGCCAGCAGCTTGGGAGCGGGGACCTACGAGCAGTACTTC. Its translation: CASSLGAGTYEQYF.

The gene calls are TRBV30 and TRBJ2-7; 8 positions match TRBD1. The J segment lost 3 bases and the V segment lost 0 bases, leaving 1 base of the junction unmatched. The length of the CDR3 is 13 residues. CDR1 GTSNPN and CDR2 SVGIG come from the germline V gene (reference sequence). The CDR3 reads CAWSVGQGYEQYF. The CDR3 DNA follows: TGTGCCTGGAGTGTAGGACAGGGCTACGAGCAGTACTTC.

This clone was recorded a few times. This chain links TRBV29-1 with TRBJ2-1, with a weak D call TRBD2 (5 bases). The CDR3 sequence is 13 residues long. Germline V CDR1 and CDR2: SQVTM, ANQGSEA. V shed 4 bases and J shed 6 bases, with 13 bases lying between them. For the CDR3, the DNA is TGCAGCGTTGTCTCCGCCACTAGCAATGAGCAGTTCTTC. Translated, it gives CSVVSATSNEQFF.

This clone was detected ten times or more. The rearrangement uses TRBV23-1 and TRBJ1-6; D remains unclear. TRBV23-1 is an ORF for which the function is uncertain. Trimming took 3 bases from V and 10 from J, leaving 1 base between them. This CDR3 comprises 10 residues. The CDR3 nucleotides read TGCGCCAGCAGTCAGTCACCCCTCCACTTT. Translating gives CASSQSPLHF.

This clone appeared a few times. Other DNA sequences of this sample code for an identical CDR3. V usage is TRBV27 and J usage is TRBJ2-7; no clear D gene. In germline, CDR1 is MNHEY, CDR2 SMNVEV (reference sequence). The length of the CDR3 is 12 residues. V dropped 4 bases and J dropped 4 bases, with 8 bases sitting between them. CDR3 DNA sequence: TGTGCCAGCAGTTCCCTGGGATACGAGCAGTACTTC. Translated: CASSSLGYEQYF.

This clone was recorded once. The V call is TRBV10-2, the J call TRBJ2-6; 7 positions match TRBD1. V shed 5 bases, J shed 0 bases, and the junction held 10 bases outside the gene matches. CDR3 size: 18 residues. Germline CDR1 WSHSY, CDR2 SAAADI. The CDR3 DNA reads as TGCGCCAGCAGTATAACCGGGACAGTTATCTCTGGGGCCAACGTCCTGACTTTC. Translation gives CASSITGTVISGANVLTF.

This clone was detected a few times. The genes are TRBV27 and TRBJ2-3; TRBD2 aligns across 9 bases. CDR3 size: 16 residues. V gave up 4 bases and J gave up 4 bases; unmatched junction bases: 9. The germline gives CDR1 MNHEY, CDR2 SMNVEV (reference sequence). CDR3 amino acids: CASSSRGAGGADTQYF. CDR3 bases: TGTGCCAGCAGTTCCCGAGGAGCGGGAGGTGCAGATACGCAGTATTTT.